The next 28 T cell receptor beta chains were all read from a single sample in a study of blood T cell repertoires in COVID-19. Assay used: immunoSEQ multiplex PCR; TCRdb lists only in-frame clones, some missing. The sample has 330,000 or so clones; roughly 90% are singletons. Sample: PBMCs or T cells enriched from blood (not recorded which). These receptors all come from a woman aged 25 to 39 who had been exposed to COVID-19.

The chain is built from TRBV7-9 and TRBJ2-7; TRBD2 aligns across 9 bases. Losses at the gene ends were 0 bases for V and 7 bases for J; bases not matched to a gene: 13. The CDR3 contains 17 residues. Germline lookup yields CDR1 SEHNR and CDR2 FQNEAQ (reference sequence). CDR3 sequence: CASSLAGLAFQLGEQYF. CDR3 nucleotide sequence: TGTGCCAGCAGCTTAGCGGGACTAGCTTTTCAACTTGGGGAGCAGTACTTC.

J is TRBJ1-2 and V is TRBV18; D possibly corresponds to TRBD1 (5 bases). Germline values: CDR1 KGHSH, CDR2 LQKENI. The V end lost 3 bases, the J end lost 1 base, and 9 bases lay between the germline ends. The CDR3 has 14 amino acids. CDR3 sequence (DNA): TGTGCCAGCTCACCTGCCAGGGATAACTATGGCTACACCTTC. Protein: CASSPARDNYGYTF. Based on the CDR3 plus reference TRBV18 and TRBJ1-2, the full variable domain is NAGVMQNPRHLVRRRGQEARLRCSPMKGHSHVYWYRQLPEEGLKFMVYLQKENIIDESGMPKERFSAEFPKEGPSILRIQQVVRGDSAAYFCASSPARDNYGYTFGSGTRLTVV.

The chain recombines TRBV18 with TRBJ2-2, with 7 bases identical to TRBD2. Losses at the gene ends were 1 base for V and 4 bases for J; bases not matched to a gene: 12. The CDR3 spans 18 residues. Per germline, CDR1 KGHSH and CDR2 LQKENI. The CDR3 coding sequence is TGTGCCAGCTCACCACAAGGGAGCGGGAATCGGGTCACCGGGGAGCTGTTTTTT. Amino acids: CASSPQGSGNRVTGELFF.

V gene TRBV7-8 combines with J gene TRBJ1-5, with 10 positions matching TRBD1. The CDR3 extends over 16 amino acids. Trimming removed 5 bases from V and 5 bases from J; junction bases left unmatched: 9. CDR1 SGHVS and CDR2 FQNEAQ come from the germline V gene. CDR3 loop: CASSAQDRGRDQPQHF. Written as DNA, the CDR3 is TGTGCCAGCAGCGCTCAAGACAGGGGGCGAGATCAGCCCCAGCATTTT.

The chain links TRBV9 to TRBJ2-2; TRBD1 matches 7 bases. This CDR3 has 16 residues. The junction had 8 bases not matched to a gene; V was cut back by 3 bases and J by 3 bases. The germline V gene has CDR1 SGDLS and CDR2 YYNGEE. In DNA form, the CDR3 reads TGTGCCAGCAGCGGAGGGACAGACCAATACACCGGGGAGCTGTTTTTT. Residues: CASSGGTDQYTGELFF. Complete variable domain (other parts from reference TRBV9 and TRBJ2-2): DSGVTQTPKHLITATGQRVTLRCSPRSGDLSVYWYQQSLDQGLQFLIQYYNGEERAKGNILERFSAQQFPDLHSELNLSSLELGDSALYFCASSGGTDQYTGELFFGEGSRLTVL.

The V and J genes are TRBV25-1 and TRBJ2-2; D perhaps matches TRBD1 (5 bases). Trimming took off 9 bases at V and 3 bases at J, with 17 bases between the two ends. CDR1 MGHDK and CDR2 SYGVNS come from the germline V gene. The CDR3 contains 15 residues. The DNA of the CDR3 is TGTGCCAGTGGGGCAGACCCTTTCTACACCGGGGAGCTGTTTTTT. Translating gives CASGADPFYTGELFF.

The chain employs TRBV24-1 and TRBJ1-1, with 9 bases matching TRBD1. Germline CDR1 KGHDR, CDR2 SFDVKD. The CDR3 extends over 16 amino acids. The junction had 7 bases not matched to a gene; V was cut back by 3 bases and J by 3 bases. Here the CDR3 reads CATSDGQGNWDTEAFF. In DNA form, the CDR3 reads TGTGCCACCAGTGATGGACAGGGGAATTGGGACACTGAAGCTTTCTTT.

This clone was observed a handful of times. The genes are TRBV6-5 and TRBJ2-1; 8 positions match TRBD2. The CDR3 loop spans 16 amino acids. V lost 0 bases and J lost 6; bases outside the gene matches: 7. The germline CDR1 and CDR2 sequences are MNHEY and SVGAGI. In nucleotides, the CDR3 is TGTGCCAGCAGTTACTCGGGTAGCGGGACCCTCAATGAGCAGTTCTTC. This encodes CASSYSGSGTLNEQFF.

CDR3 DNA sequence: TGTGCCAGCAGTGTCGTGACTAGCGGCCGTGGCGAGCAGTACTTC. It codes for CASSVVTSGRGEQYF. J is TRBJ2-7 and V is TRBV2; 9 bases fit TRBD2. Germline V gene sequence: CDR1 SNHLY, CDR2 FYNNEI. Losses at the gene ends were 4 bases for V and 6 bases for J; bases not matched to a gene: 10. The CDR3 extends over 15 amino acids.

This sequence joins TRBV10-1 and TRBJ1-1, with 10 positions matching TRBD1. Losses at the gene ends were 5 bases for V and 6 bases for J; bases not matched to a gene: 6. The CDR3 has 14 amino acids. From germline, CDR1 is WNHNN and CDR2 SYGVQD (reference sequence). As DNA, the CDR3 is TGCGCCAGCAGTCGGGACAGGGGTGGGGCTGAAGCTTTCTTT. It encodes CASSRDRGGAEAFF.

The chain is built from TRBV19 and TRBJ1-1; 10 bases are shared with TRBD1. J lost 5 bases, V lost 7 bases, and 10 bases had no gene match. CDR1 is LNHDA and CDR2 is SQIVND in the germline V gene (reference sequence). CDR3 length: 15 residues. CDR3 sequence: CASTATGQGWTEAFF. The CDR3 bases are TGTGCCAGTACCGCCACGGGACAGGGGTGGACTGAAGCTTTCTTT.

V is TRBV5-4 and J is TRBJ2-7; D gene unclear. Trimming pared 4 bases from V and 3 bases from J, leaving 11 bases between. The CDR3 has 13 residues. Germline values: CDR1 SGHNT, CDR2 YYREEE (reference sequence). The CDR3 DNA reads TGTGCCAGCAGCCCCAAGACACACTACGAGCAGTACTTC. Translating gives CASSPKTHYEQYF.

V gene TRBV3-1 (or the pseudogene TRBV3-2) combines with J gene TRBJ2-1; possible D gene TRBD1, 5 bases. CDR1 LGHDT and CDR2 YNNKEL come from the germline V gene (reference sequence). Trimming removed 0 bases from V and 8 bases from J, with 11 bases in between. CDR3 size: 14 residues. This chain's CDR3 is CASSQDLGAHEQFF. CDR3 sequence (DNA): TGTGCCAGCAGCCAAGATCTAGGGGCACATGAGCAGTTCTTC.

This clone was seen once. The rearrangement links TRBV6-5 to TRBJ2-5, with 8 bases fitting TRBD1. The trim removed 4 bases at V and 2 bases at J, leaving 6 bases unmatched. The CDR3 contains 15 residues. Germline assignment: CDR1 MNHEY and CDR2 SVGAGI. As DNA, the CDR3 is TGTGCCAGCAGTTTCTGGACAGGGAAGCAAGAGACCCAGTACTTC. This encodes CASSFWTGKQETQYF.

This clone has only a few counts. The CDR3 loop reads CASSPGLGEQYF. In DNA form, the CDR3 reads TGTGCCAGCAGCCCAGGTTTGGGCGAGCAGTACTTC. V is TRBV9 and J is TRBJ2-7; D uncertain. Trimming left V 4 bases short and J 6 bases short, with 11 bases between. In germline, CDR1 is SGDLS, CDR2 YYNGEE. The CDR3 is 12 residues long.

The rearrangement uses TRBV7-8 and TRBJ2-3, with D uncertain. Trimming removed 5 bases from V and 6 bases from J, with 9 bases in between. The germline gives CDR1 SGHVS, CDR2 FQNEAQ. The CDR3 runs 12 residues. The CDR3 spells CASSLHSDTQYF. DNA for the CDR3: TGTGCCAGCAGCCTCCACTCGGATACGCAGTATTTT.

The chain joins TRBV28 to TRBJ2-2; TRBD2 matches at 7 bases. The J segment lost 1 base and the V segment lost 6 bases, leaving 5 bases of the junction unmatched. This CDR3 contains 15 residues. CDR1 is MDHEN and CDR2 is SYDVKM in the germline V gene. Here the CDR3 DNA reads TGTGCCAGCAGAGTGGGGGGGGAGAACACCGGGGAGCTGTTTTTT. Translation: CASRVGGENTGELFF.

The chain recombines TRBV3-1 (or the pseudogene TRBV3-2) with TRBJ2-7, with 7 bases that match TRBD2. J gave up 7 bases and V 2 bases, and 17 bases lay outside the gene matches. This CDR3 has 17 residues. Germline values: CDR1 LGHDT, CDR2 YNNKEL (reference sequence). CDR3 nucleotides: TGTGCCAGCAGCCAAAGTAGTGGCGGGACTACTGAGTGGGAGCAGTACTTC. Protein: CASSQSSGGTTEWEQYF.

This clone was recorded only once. The rearrangement joins TRBV7-3 to TRBJ2-5; D is uncertain. This CDR3 has 14 amino acids. Deletions cut 2 bases from V and 5 bases from J, with 12 bases between. Germline V gene lookup returns CDR1 SGHTA and CDR2 FQGTGA. CDR3 loop: CASSLGGYGETQYF. The CDR3 DNA follows: TGTGCCAGCAGCTTAGGCGGATACGGGGAGACCCAGTACTTC.

V gene TRBV4-1 combines with J gene TRBJ1-5; D is uncertain. Trimming took off 1 base at V and 4 bases at J, with 5 bases between the two ends. This CDR3 contains 13 residues. Germline CDR1 is MGHRA and CDR2 is YSYEKL. The CDR3 protein is CASSQGENQPQHF. The CDR3 DNA reads as TGCGCCAGCAGCCAAGGGGAGAATCAGCCCCAGCATTTT.

This chain joins TRBV5-6 and TRBJ2-7, with D maybe TRBD2 (6 bases). The V and J ends lost 4 bases and 3 bases respectively, with 17 bases between them. Germline CDR1 reads SGHDT; CDR2 reads YYEEEE. The CDR3 has 15 residues. CDR3 sequence reads: CASSQGLGPIYEQYF. The CDR3 DNA sequence: TGTGCCAGCAGCCAGGGACTCGGACCGATCTACGAGCAGTACTTC.

The chain joins TRBV7-9 to TRBJ1-1; D is possibly TRBD1 (5 bases). V was cut by 7 bases and J by 1 base, with 10 bases left in between. The CDR3 has 13 amino acids. The germline gives CDR1 SEHNR, CDR2 FQNEAQ (reference sequence). The CDR3 region is CASNLQGNTEAFF. DNA for the CDR3: TGTGCCAGCAACCTCCAGGGGAACACTGAAGCTTTCTTT.

This chain joins TRBV28 and TRBJ2-3; 10 bases map to TRBD2. The CDR3 runs to 17 residues. CDR1 is MDHEN and CDR2 is SYDVKM in the germline V gene. Losses at the gene ends were 1 base for V and 1 base for J; bases not matched to a gene: 5. CDR3: CASSLSRGTSGTDTQYF. As DNA, the CDR3 is TGTGCCAGCAGTTTATCAAGGGGGACTAGCGGCACAGATACGCAGTATTTT.

The chain uses TRBV27 and TRBJ1-1; D call uncertain. Deletions cut 3 bases from V and 0 bases from J, with 8 bases between. The CDR3 spans 14 residues. Germline V CDR1 and CDR2: MNHEY, SMNVEV (reference sequence). CDR3 bases: TGTGCCAGCAGTTTGGCAGAAATGAACACTGAAGCTTTCTTT. Translating gives CASSLAEMNTEAFF.

This chain uses TRBV12-3 or TRBV12-4 with TRBJ1-2; TRBD1 matches 7 bases. The trim removed 8 bases at V and 7 bases at J, leaving 7 bases unmatched. CDR3 length: 12 residues. The CDR3 nucleotides read TGTGCCAGCCGACAGGGAGCGAGTGGCTACACCTTC. As protein: CASRQGASGYTF.

This clone was picked up one time. V usage is TRBV7-9 and J usage is TRBJ1-1; D remains unclear. This CDR3 contains 12 residues. Trimming cost V 3 bases and J 3 bases, with 5 bases left between them. Per germline, CDR1 SEHNR and CDR2 FQNEAQ (reference sequence). This chain's CDR3 is CASSFQDTEAFF. The CDR3 DNA reads TGTGCCAGCAGCTTTCAGGACACTGAAGCTTTCTTT.

V and J are TRBV19 and TRBJ1-5, with TRBD1 matching 8 bases. The CDR3 contains 14 residues. CDR1 and CDR2 (germline): LNHDA, SQIVND (reference sequence). The junction had 2 bases not matched to a gene; V was cut back by 4 bases and J by 3 bases. The CDR3 region has the DNA TGTGCCAGTAGTAGCAGGGGGCCCAATCAGCCCCAGCATTTT. It codes for CASSSRGPNQPQHF.

This chain connects TRBV23-1 to TRBJ1-3; weak D call: TRBD1 (5 bases). TRBV23-1 is designated an ORF whose function remains uncertain. The CDR3 contains 15 residues. The ends were cut back, 9 bases at V and 3 bases at J, with 18 bases in the middle. The CDR3 region is CASLSGGSCGNTIYF. The CDR3 DNA follows: TGCGCCAGTTTGAGTGGGGGGTCGTGTGGAAACACCATATATTTT.